This record looks at one TCR beta chain sequence and its context. This sample was taken from a study of T cell repertoires in cytomegalovirus infection. TCRdb ran MiXCR on the reads and lists one entry per CDR3 protein. The sample has about 600,000 distinct CDR3 sequences, 24% seen once. The CDR3 is 13 amino acids. Per the germline V gene, CDR1 is LNHDA and CDR2 is SQIVND (reference sequence). Losses at the gene ends were 6 bases for V and 3 bases for J; bases not matched to a gene: 4. Sequencing was performed on CD8+ T cells from PBMCs. The TCR originated in a human donor in good health (CMV status not recorded). Some clones in this sample may be carry-over from other donors' samples. This chain connects TRBV19 to TRBJ2-5; 7 nucleotides line up with TRBD1. The CDR3 DNA follows: TGTGCCAGTAGGACCGGGACAGAAGAGACCCAGTACTTC. It encodes CASRTGTEETQYF. The whole variable domain, remainder taken from reference TRBV19 and TRBJ2-5, is DGGITQSPKYLFRKEGQNVTLSCEQNLNHDAMYWYRQDPGQGLRLIYYSQIVNDFQKGDIAEGYSVSREKKESFPLTVTSAQKNPTAFYLCASRTGTEETQYFGPGTRLLVL.